This T cell receptor beta chain was profiled in a study of Ad26.COV2.S vaccination and SARS-CoV-2 variants. Study results and caveats: Vaccine and placebo recipients had comparable breadth of non-spike TCRs. Possibly, TCR breadth and depth analyses underestimated total T cell responses.

Germline V CDR1 and CDR2: SGHTA, FQGNSA. Trimming stripped 6 bases from V and 2 bases from J, with 17 bases between. The CDR3 spans 16 residues. Concerning this clone itself: What it binds is unknown.

This table comes from immunoSEQ multiplex PCR, and its TCRdb copy is limited to in-frame clones, with some not included. The sample holds about 350,000 clones, about 92% seen once. The TCR was taken from a human donor who had recovered from COVID-19. The J gene is TRBJ2-1, the V gene TRBV7-2, with D perhaps given as TRBD1 or TRBD2 (5 bases each). Sequenced material: peripheral blood, taken after recovery from COVID-19. CDR3 nucleotide sequence: TGTGCCAGCAGTCCTAGTTGGGACGGCCCCTACAATGAGCAGTTCTTC. Translation gives CASSPSWDGPYNEQFF. The whole variable domain, remainder taken from reference TRBV7-2 and TRBJ2-1, is GAGVSQSPSNKVTEKGKDVELRCDPISGHTALYWYRQSLGQGLEFLIYFQGNSAPDKSGLPSDRFSAERTGGSVSTLTIQRTQQEDSAVYLCASSPSWDGPYNEQFFGPGTRLTVL.